The source of this T cell receptor (beta chain) is a study of cytomegalovirus exposure and HLA in healthy donors. V lost 6 bases and J 4 bases, leaving 18 bases between the germline ends. This CDR3 is 15 amino acids long. The V gene's germline CDR1 is MNHNS and CDR2 SASEGT. Profiled with immunoSEQ multiplex PCR; TCRdb holds only in-frame clones, not every one. Of roughly 140,000 clones listed, 85% to 90% are singletons. Remarks on this clone: Its specificity is not known.

General study points: Cytomegalovirus association was assigned to around 150 TCR beta chains. It was reportedly the case that the classifier diagnosed cytomegalovirus status with high specificity and sensitivity.

The sequencing input was PBMCs. This sequence joins TRBV6-1 and TRBJ1-2, with D perhaps TRBD1 (5 bases). The sequence was collected from a young woman in good health and CMV-seropositive. CDR3 in amino acids: CASRASSLGGYGYTF. The CDR3 DNA sequence: TGTGCCAGCAGGGCCTCATCCCTGGGGGGCTATGGCTACACCTTC.